This TCR beta chain was documented in a study of blood T cell repertoires in COVID-19. Study background: The study drew acute and convalescent COVID-19 samples from the United States, Italy and Spain. T cells, B-cell-depleted T cells, or PBMCs supplied cDNA or gDNA.

The CDR3 sequence is 15 residues long. Under the authors' procedure: Using reference gene primer amplification, nucleated cell counts were estimated. Only in-frame clones appear in the TCRdb table, and some are missing; sequencing was by immunoSEQ multiplex PCR. That table is the source of V, J and clone size, and D and trimming were worked out from the DNA. The sample consists of roughly 72,000 clones, 88% of them appearing once. This clone has only a few counts. The gene calls are TRBV21-1 and TRBJ2-7; the table names TRBD1, a call not compared with the DNA. TRBV21-1 is designated a pseudogene. The sequence was obtained from a human donor in a cohort sampled during active COVID-19. Source material: peripheral blood. The CDR3 is CASSTPGQGTYEQYF. The CDR3 DNA is TGTGCCAGCAGCACACCGGGACAGGGAACCTACGAGCAGTACTTC.